This paragraph reports one T cell receptor (beta chain). This specimen comes from a study of CD8 T cells in Susac syndrome. The CDR3 is 15 amino acids. V lost 5 bases and J 3 bases, leaving 15 bases between the germline ends. Germline CDR1 is SNHLY and CDR2 is FYNNEI. Random hexamers served to reverse transcribe roughly 0.45 to 1 ug RNA. TCRdb ran MiXCR on the immunoSEQ multiplex PCR reads and lists one entry per CDR3 protein. The sample yields about 280,000 distinct CDR3 sequences, approximately 84% seen once. Sequencing input: CD8+ T cells from PBMCs. This clonotype originated in a human donor with multiple sclerosis. The gene calls are TRBV2 and TRBJ2-3; D is unresolved. The DNA of the CDR3 is TGTGCCAGCAGTCCACGCCCCTCCCTTACAGATACGCAGTATTTT. This gives the protein CASSPRPSLTDTQYF.